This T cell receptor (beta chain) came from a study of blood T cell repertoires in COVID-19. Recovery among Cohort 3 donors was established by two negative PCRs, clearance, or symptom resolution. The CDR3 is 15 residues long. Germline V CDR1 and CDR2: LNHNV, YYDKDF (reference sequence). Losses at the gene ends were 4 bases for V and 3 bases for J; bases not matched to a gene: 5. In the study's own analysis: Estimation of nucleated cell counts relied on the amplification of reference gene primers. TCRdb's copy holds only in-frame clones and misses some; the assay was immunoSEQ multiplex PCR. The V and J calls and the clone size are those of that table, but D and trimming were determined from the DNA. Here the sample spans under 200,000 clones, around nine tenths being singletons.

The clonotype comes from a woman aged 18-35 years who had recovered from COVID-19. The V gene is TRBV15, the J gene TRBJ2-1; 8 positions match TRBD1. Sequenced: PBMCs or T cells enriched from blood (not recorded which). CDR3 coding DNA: TGTGCCACCAGCACCGGGGACAGGATCTACAATGAGCAGTTCTTC. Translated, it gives CATSTGDRIYNEQFF.